A selection of T cell receptor beta chains follows, all from one sample in a study of blood T cell repertoires in COVID-19. Using immunoSEQ multiplex PCR, the repertoire was profiled, and TCRdb retains in-frame clones only, with some absent. This sample has more than 150,000 clones, with approximately 87% found just once. Sample: peripheral blood. Source of these receptors: a woman aged 70-85 years with acute or convalescent COVID-19. CDR3s include the opening cysteine and the closing phenylalanine or tryptophan. D genes are given only for firm matches. Rows may omit the clone size; those that give it use once, few, many or a size class.

d_call	clone_size	j_call	v_call	cdr3_length	cdr3_aa	cdr3_nt
.	.	TRBJ2-7	TRBV2	11	CASSERGEQYF	TGTGCCAGCAGTGAACGGGGGGAGCAGTACTTC
TRBD2	.	TRBJ2-5	TRBV2	15	CASSILAGAEETQYF	TGTGCCAGCAGCATACTAGCGGGAGCTGAAGAGACCCAGTACTTC
.	few	TRBJ1-5	TRBV4-1	15	CASSQDGGGSQPQHF	TGCGCCAGCAGCCAAGATGGTGGGGGCTCTCAGCCCCAGCATTTT
.	.	TRBJ2-1	TRBV29-1	9	CSVDPKQFF	TGCAGCGTTGATCCTAAGCAGTTCTTC
.	.	TRBJ2-2	TRBV29-1	14	CSALGRGTTGELFF	TGCAGCGCCCTGGGCAGGGGAACCACCGGGGAGCTGTTTTTT
TRBD1	once	TRBJ1-2	TRBV5-6	15	CASSLKYQGEYGYTF	TGTGCCAGCAGTCTAAAATACCAGGGGGAATATGGCTACACCTTC
TRBD2	.	TRBJ2-1	TRBV5-1	15	CASSLGTTSYNEQFF	TGCGCCAGCAGCTTAGGGACTACCTCCTACAATGAGCAGTTCTTC
.	.	TRBJ1-2	TRBV7-2	13	CASSLGGGYGYTF	TGTGCCAGCAGCTTAGGGGGGGGTTATGGCTACACCTTC
.	.	TRBJ1-4	TRBV2	14	CASSGLAGAEKLFF	TGTGCCAGCAGTGGGCTGGCGGGGGCTGAAAAACTGTTTTTT
.	few	TRBJ2-7	TRBV7-2	13	CASSPRSSYEQYF	TGTGCCAGCAGCCCTAGGTCGAGCTACGAGCAGTACTTC